This TCR beta chain was recorded in a study of blood T cell repertoires in COVID-19. This table comes from immunoSEQ multiplex PCR, and its TCRdb copy is limited to in-frame clones, with some not included. The data contain roughly 180,000 clones, 65% to 85% of them singletons. This CDR3 region has 17 residues. The receptor comes from a woman in her thirties or forties with acute COVID-19. Sequenced material: PBMCs or T cells enriched from blood (not recorded which). The J gene is TRBJ1-4, the V gene TRBV12-2; the table's D call of TRBD1 was not tested on the DNA. TRBV12-2 is a recognized pseudogene. The CDR3 protein is CASRLGLVTGANEKLFF. CDR3 nucleotides: TGTGCAAGTCGCTTGGGTTTGGTGACAGGGGCAAATGAAAAACTGTTTTTT.